This entry lists 22 T cell receptor beta chains sequenced from one sample in a study of T cell repertoires in cytomegalovirus infection. The antigens of these receptors remain unknown. TCRdb reprocessed the reads via MiXCR and lists one record per CDR3 protein. The repertoire has 600,000 to 700,000 distinct CDR3 sequences, roughly 33% of them found once; the top ten carry 15% to 20%. Sequenced here: cultured PBMCs, sampled from culture after CMV antigen stimulation. Receptors were obtained from a human donor in good health (CMV status not recorded). Some clones in this sample may be carry-over from other donors' samples.

This rearrangement joins TRBV27 to TRBJ1-6; D gene unclear. Germline-derived CDR1 and CDR2 are MNHEY and SMNVEV (reference sequence). V was trimmed by 8 bases and J by 11 bases, leaving 16 bases between them. The CDR3 runs 13 residues. The CDR3 nucleotides are TGTGCCAGCCCGGGCGGAATTATGCCACCCCTCCACTTT. It encodes CASPGGIMPPLHF.

This clonotype was seen ten or more times. The chain links TRBV7-2 to TRBJ2-6; D not resolved. In germline, CDR1 is SGHTA, CDR2 FQGNSA. CDR3 length equals 13 residues. V was cut by 5 bases and J by 0 bases, with 2 bases left in between. The CDR3 region has the DNA TGTGCCAGCAGCGGCTCTGGGGCCAACGTCCTGACTTTC. Translated, it gives CASSGSGANVLTF.

The table lists this clonotype with many counts. This chain joins TRBV7-2 and TRBJ2-7; a possible D gene is TRBD2 (6 bases). V lost 1 base and J lost 3, with 7 bases in between. From germline, CDR1 is SGHTA and CDR2 FQGNSA. This CDR3 contains 13 residues. The CDR3 loop reads CASSLGGLYEQYF. CDR3 DNA: TGTGCCAGCAGCTTAGGGGGACTCTACGAGCAGTACTTC.

Comments on this clonotype: The DNA is left out, because the CDR3 cannot be placed on it with certainty; the CDR3 is given as TCRdb lists it. The rearrangement joins TRBV7-2 to TRBJ2-1; the D call in the table, TRBD2, was not verified against the DNA. In germline, CDR1 is SGHTA, CDR2 FQGNSA. The CDR3 spans 15 residues, counting both ends. The CDR3 protein is CASSLAWGGGSFMLF.

J is TRBJ2-4 and V is TRBV7-6; D remains unclear. Germline-derived CDR1 and CDR2 are SGHVS and FNYEAQ. The V and J ends lost 5 bases and 3 bases respectively, with 11 bases between them. This CDR3 spans 14 amino acids. CDR3 sequence: CASSGRGGKNIQYF. CDR3 sequence (DNA): TGTGCCAGCAGCGGTCGAGGTGGCAAAAACATTCAGTACTTC.

The gene calls are TRBV20-1 and TRBJ2-3; 8 bases agree with TRBD2. Germline V lookup: CDR1 DFQATT, CDR2 SNEGSKA (reference sequence). CDR3 length equals 15 residues. J was trimmed by 0 bases and V by 5 bases; bases with no gene match: 7. The CDR3 region has the DNA TGCAGTGCTGGAAAGACTAGCGACAGCACAGATACGCAGTATTTT. This sequence encodes CSAGKTSDSTDTQYF.

This chain uses TRBV7-2 with TRBJ1-1; D perhaps matches TRBD1 (6 bases). The CDR3 loop spans 15 amino acids. The V end was cut by 0 bases, the J end by 5 bases, with 13 bases between. The germline CDR1 and CDR2 sequences are SGHTA and FQGNSA. CDR3 in amino acids: CASSLAPGARTEAFF. In DNA, the CDR3 is TGTGCCAGCAGCTTAGCCCCGGGGGCGCGAACTGAAGCTTTCTTT.

This clonotype came up many times. The rearrangement links TRBV4-1 to TRBJ2-3; D gene unclear. Germline V gene data show CDR1 as MGHRA and CDR2 as YSYEKL. Trimming stripped 1 base from V and 4 bases from J, with 9 bases between. The CDR3 has 14 residues. The CDR3 is CASSQGSRSDTQYF. For the CDR3, the DNA is TGCGCCAGCAGCCAAGGGTCGCGATCAGATACGCAGTATTTT.

This chain links TRBV19 with TRBJ2-1; no clear D. This CDR3 region has 16 residues. Trimming pared 5 bases from V and 0 bases from J, leaving 14 bases between. CDR1 and CDR2 (germline): LNHDA, SQIVND (reference sequence). DNA for the CDR3: TGTGCCAGTAGTTCCTTCCATGACTCCTCCTACAATGAGCAGTTCTTC. Its protein product is CASSSFHDSSYNEQFF.

The chain recombines TRBV6-2 or TRBV6-3 with TRBJ2-1, with TRBD2 as a possible D gene (6 bases). Germline-derived CDR1 and CDR2 are MNHEY and SVGEGT. V dropped 7 bases and J dropped 8 bases, with 12 bases sitting between them. CDR3 size: 12 residues. The chain's CDR3 is CASTGTLDEQFF. The CDR3 nucleotides are TGTGCCAGCACCGGGACTCTCGATGAGCAGTTCTTC.

The chain carries TRBV19 and TRBJ1-5, with 8 bases aligning to TRBD1. V trimming: 6 bases; J trimming: 0 bases; junction bases outside the gene matches: 4. This CDR3 has 15 residues. Per the germline V gene, CDR1 is LNHDA and CDR2 is SQIVND (reference sequence). CDR3: CASRTQGASNQPQHF. The CDR3 DNA reads as TGTGCCAGTAGAACCCAGGGGGCTAGCAATCAGCCCCAGCATTTT.

CDR3 loop: CASSLVRGADTQYF. CDR3 DNA: TGCGCCAGCAGCTTGGTCAGGGGCGCAGATACGCAGTATTTT. This chain connects TRBV5-1 to TRBJ2-3, with a weak D call TRBD1 (6 bases). The ends were cut back, 0 bases at V and 4 bases at J, with 9 bases in the middle. This CDR3 region has 14 residues. CDR1 is SGHRS and CDR2 is YFSETQ in the germline V gene.

This clonotype appeared a few times. V gene TRBV7-2 combines with J gene TRBJ2-3; TRBD2 matches 9 bases. CDR3 length: 16 residues. Germline CDR1 and CDR2: SGHTA and FQGNSA. Germline trimming cut 2 bases from V and 2 bases from J; bases unmatched to any gene: 5. This CDR3 reads CASSLPRTSDTDTQYF. The CDR3 DNA reads TGTGCCAGCAGCTTACCGCGGACTAGCGACACAGATACGCAGTATTTT.

In its sample, this clonotype was seen a few times. The genes are TRBV15 and TRBJ1-5; D call uncertain. The V end was cut by 4 bases, the J end by 4 bases, with 11 bases between. Germline CDR1 reads LNHNV; CDR2 reads YYDKDF (reference sequence). This CDR3 has 14 amino acids. Here the CDR3 DNA reads TGTGCCACCAGCATCCCTTTGGGTAATCAGCCCCAGCATTTT. This translates into CATSIPLGNQPQHF.

This clonotype was seen only a few times. The genes are TRBV4-2 and TRBJ2-5, with TRBD2 identical over 13 bases. J lost 3 bases, V lost 1 base, and 11 bases had no gene match. The CDR3 contains 19 residues. Germline loops: CDR1 LGHNA, CDR2 YNFKEQ. In nucleotides, the CDR3 is TGTGCCAGCAGCCAAGTGGGTCGACCAGGACTAGCGGGGGAAGAGACCCAGTACTTC. This encodes CASSQVGRPGLAGEETQYF.

V is TRBV7-6 and J is TRBJ1-1; 8 nucleotides align to TRBD1. The CDR3 runs 15 residues. The junction had 5 bases not matched to a gene; V was cut back by 5 bases and J by 0 bases. Germline V CDR1 and CDR2: SGHVS, FNYEAQ. CDR3: CASSRHRGVNTEAFF. The CDR3 DNA reads as TGTGCCAGCAGCCGCCACAGGGGGGTGAACACTGAAGCTTTCTTT.

V usage is TRBV7-9 and J usage is TRBJ2-1; D unresolved. Trimming took off 0 bases at V and 5 bases at J, with 11 bases between the two ends. The CDR3 is 15 amino acids. Germline assignment: CDR1 SEHNR and CDR2 FQNEAQ (reference sequence). CDR3: CASSLALRLNNEQFF. CDR3 DNA: TGTGCCAGCAGCTTAGCGCTTCGTCTGAACAATGAGCAGTTCTTC.

This clonotype was recorded only once. This CDR3 is CASSQDSVGGAYGYTF. The CDR3 nucleotides read TGTGCCAGCAGCCAAGATTCGGTGGGGGGCGCCTATGGCTACACCTTC. The J gene is TRBJ1-2, the V gene TRBV3-1; a weak D match, TRBD1 (6 bases). CDR3 length: 16 amino acids. The germline V gene encodes CDR1 LGHDT and CDR2 YNNKEL (reference sequence). The germline V and J ends were trimmed by 0 bases and 4 bases, with 15 bases remaining between them.

V usage is TRBV7-9 and J usage is TRBJ1-2; D ambiguous. The germline V gene has CDR1 SEHNR and CDR2 FQNEAQ (reference sequence). Trimming left V 0 bases short and J 4 bases short, with 3 bases between. This CDR3 spans 12 amino acids. In DNA, the CDR3 is TGTGCCAGCAGCTTAGCGTTCTATGGCTACACCTTC. Its protein is CASSLAFYGYTF.

The chain carries TRBV10-3 and TRBJ2-7; D gene ambiguous. The germline V gene encodes CDR1 ENHRY and CDR2 SYGVKD. This CDR3 comprises 11 residues. V was trimmed by 3 bases and J by 9 bases, leaving 9 bases between them. The CDR3 coding sequence is TGTGCCATCAGTGATGGTAGAGGGCAGTACTTC. Its translation is CAISDGRGQYF.

The sample holds a few counts of this clonotype. The chain has TRBV19 and TRBJ2-2; 7 positions match TRBD2. Germline CDR1 is LNHDA and CDR2 is SQIVND (reference sequence). The CDR3 is 14 amino acids. V dropped 3 bases and J dropped 6; count of bases not matched to a gene: 4. The chain's CDR3 is CASSIGLAAGELFF. In DNA, the CDR3 is TGTGCCAGTAGTATTGGGCTAGCGGCCGGGGAGCTGTTTTTT.

V gene TRBV5-8 combines with J gene TRBJ1-4, with D possibly TRBD1 on 5 matching bases. CDR3 length equals 18 residues. The ends were cut back, 4 bases at V and 2 bases at J, with 21 bases in the middle. Germline CDR1 is SGHTS and CDR2 is YDEGEE. The CDR3 sequence: CASSKAWGTQRTNEKLFF. CDR3 in DNA: TGTGCCAGCAGCAAAGCTTGGGGCACTCAAAGGACTAATGAAAAACTGTTTTTT.